Listed below are T cell receptor beta chains from one sample, sequenced in a study of molecular identifiers for immune sequencing clone quantification. TCRdb used MiXCR to reprocess the PCR reads, holding one entry per CDR3 protein. The sample includes around 480,000 distinct CDR3 sequences, about 25% of them seen just once. Sequences were obtained from naive CD8+ T cells from blood, with Jurkat cell RNA spiked in. The receptors originated from a human donor in good health. Some libraries in this study had Jurkat cell RNA spiked in. Both conserved end residues are part of each CDR3. The D gene is left open where the match is weak. Not every row has a clone size; where given, it reads once, few, many or a size class.

TRBD1,many,TRBV6-5,TRBJ1-1,CASSAAEQGDDTEAFF,TGTGCCAGCAGTGCGGCAGAACAGGGGGATGACACTGAAGCTTTCTTT
TRBD2,few,TRBV11-2,TRBJ2-4,CASSLDLAGGYDIQYF,TGTGCCAGCAGCTTAGATCTTGCGGGGGGGTATGACATTCAGTACTTC
-,few,TRBV9,TRBJ2-7,CASSVGIAVTYEQYF,TGTGCCAGCAGCGTAGGGATAGCGGTTACCTACGAGCAGTACTTC
TRBD1,-,TRBV15,TRBJ2-7,CATSRDLWGTGDDYEQYF,TGTGCCACCAGCAGAGATCTATGGGGGACAGGGGACGATTACGAGCAGTACTTC
TRBD2,-,TRBV6-2/TRBV6-3,TRBJ2-5,CASSHLADPQETQYF,TGTGCCAGCAGCCACCTAGCGGATCCCCAAGAGACCCAGTACTTC
TRBD2,many,TRBV4-1,TRBJ2-1,CASSQDGLAGSEQFF,TGCGCCAGCAGCCAAGATGGACTAGCGGGGAGTGAGCAGTTCTTC
TRBD1,few,TRBV4-1,TRBJ1-5,CASSRTGANQPQHF,TGCGCCAGCAGCCGAACAGGGGCAAATCAGCCCCAGCATTTT
TRBD1,-,TRBV7-9,TRBJ1-3,CASSSGTVGNTIYF,TGTGCCAGCAGCTCCGGGACAGTCGGAAACACCATATATTTT
-,many,TRBV12-3/TRBV12-4,TRBJ2-3,CASTMIVTDTQYF,TGTGCCAGCACCATGATTGTCACAGATACGCAGTATTTT
TRBD1,-,TRBV5-1,TRBJ1-1,CASSLAGTAYTEAFF,TGCGCCAGCAGCTTGGCCGGGACAGCTTACACTGAAGCTTTCTTT
TRBD1,many,TRBV6-5,TRBJ2-7,CASRQWTGGYEQYF,TGTGCCAGCAGACAGTGGACAGGGGGCTACGAGCAGTACTTC
-,many,TRBV28,TRBJ2-5,CASSLYTDQETQYF,TGTGCCAGCAGTTTATACACGGACCAAGAGACCCAGTACTTC
TRBD1,many,TRBV10-3,TRBJ1-2,CAIRAGTDPYGYTF,TGTGCCATCAGAGCCGGGACAGACCCCTATGGCTACACCTTC
-,-,TRBV30,TRBJ1-5,CAWSVGANQPQHF,TGTGCCTGGAGTGTAGGAGCAAATCAGCCCCAGCATTTT
-,many,TRBV24-1,TRBJ2-1,CATSESSWDEQFF,TGTGCCACCAGTGAGTCTTCTTGGGATGAGCAGTTCTTC